Shown below are 15 T cell receptor beta chains from a single sample sequenced in a study of identical twins. TCRdb re-derived calls from the 5' RACE reads in MiXCR, one entry per CDR3 protein. The table has hundreds of thousands of distinct CDR3 sequences, 7% to 7.5% seen once; the top ten hold roughly 1.5%. These same data were also listed under a study on yellow fever vaccine responses in identical twins.

Sequencing was performed on PBMCs. The source of these receptors is a woman aged 18-29 years in good health.

This chain joins TRBV2 and TRBJ2-7; maybe TRBD2 (5 bases). The CDR3 has 15 amino acids. Germline V lookup: CDR1 SNHLY, CDR2 FYNNEI. V was cut by 3 bases and J by 2 bases, with 14 bases left in between. The CDR3 loop reads CASSEEGLNPYEQYF. The CDR3 DNA is TGTGCCAGCAGTGAGGAAGGACTCAACCCCTACGAGCAGTACTTC.

A few counts support this clonotype. V and J are TRBV6-2 or TRBV6-3 and TRBJ2-5; D may be TRBD2 (5 bases). CDR3 length: 18 residues. The germline V and J ends were trimmed by 0 bases and 0 bases, with 17 bases remaining between them. Germline assignment: CDR1 MNHEY and CDR2 SVGEGT. In nucleotides, the CDR3 is TGTGCCAGCAGTTACTCGGTCCATTCGGGCGGGTACCAAGAGACCCAGTACTTC. Translation gives CASSYSVHSGGYQETQYF.

This sequence joins TRBV20-1 and TRBJ2-7; TRBD1 matches 7 bases. Germline lookup yields CDR1 DFQATT and CDR2 SNEGSKA (reference sequence). This CDR3 contains 13 residues. V lost 4 bases and J lost 2; bases outside the gene matches: 5. CDR3 DNA: TGCAGTGCTACCCGGGACAGAGCCTACGAGCAGTACTTC. Protein product: CSATRDRAYEQYF.

About this clonotype: This may stem from a read error, because a much larger clone lies one nucleotide away. This sequence joins TRBV6-2 or TRBV6-3 and TRBJ2-2, with D perhaps given as TRBD1 or TRBD2 (6 bases each). This CDR3 is 15 amino acids long. CDR1 is MNHEY, CDR2 SVGEGT, per germline. CDR3 in DNA: TGTGCCAGCAAGTTAAAGAACAGGGACACCGGGGGGCTGTTTTTT. This encodes CASKLKNRDTGGLFF.

This clonotype was seen a few times. V usage is TRBV27 and J usage is TRBJ2-7; maybe TRBD1 (5 bases). The CDR3 runs 13 residues. V was cut by 5 bases and J by 5 bases, with 13 bases left in between. In germline, CDR1 is MNHEY, CDR2 SMNVEV (reference sequence). In DNA form, the CDR3 reads TGTGCCAGCAGTCCACGCCAGGGTGACGAGCAGTACGTC. As protein: CASSPRQGDEQYV.

On this clonotype: A much larger clone is a single base away; this may be a read error. V usage is TRBV3-1 and J usage is TRBJ1-1; maybe TRBD1 (5 bases). Germline V gene data show CDR1 as LGHDT and CDR2 as YNNKEL (reference sequence). The CDR3 has 12 residues. CDR3 sequence reads: CASSQEAGKTLF. The DNA for the CDR3 is TGTGCCAGCAGCCAAGAAGCAGGGAAGACTCTCTTT.

V is TRBV7-8 and J is TRBJ2-5, with D perhaps matching TRBD1 (5 bases). The CDR3 contains 14 residues. The germline gives CDR1 SGHVS, CDR2 FQNEAQ. The V gene lost 4 bases and the J gene lost 5 bases, with 14 bases spanning the gap. CDR3 protein: CASSSHQGQETQYF. The CDR3 coding sequence is TGTGCCAGCAGCTCCCACCAGGGTCAGGAGACCCAGTACTTC.

This clonotype was seen more than once but under ten times. The CDR3 coding sequence is TGTGCCAGCAGGGGGAACACAGGGGATTCCTACGAGCAGTACGTC. Translation: CASRGNTGDSYEQYV. The gene calls are TRBV27 and TRBJ2-7; 7 bases agree with TRBD1. The CDR3 has 15 amino acids. Germline V gene lookup returns CDR1 MNHEY and CDR2 SMNVEV (reference sequence). Germline trimming cut 6 bases from V and 1 base from J; bases unmatched to any gene: 9.

This clonotype was seen only a few times. The CDR3 sequence is CSVEARGRAGVSEQYF. The CDR3 bases are TGCAGCGTTGAAGCCAGGGGGCGGGCGGGAGTGAGTGAGCAGTACTTC. The J gene is TRBJ2-7, the V gene TRBV29-1; perhaps TRBD1 as D (8 bases). Germline values: CDR1 SQVTM, CDR2 ANQGSEA. The V and J ends lost 1 base and 7 bases respectively, with 23 bases between them. This CDR3 region has 16 residues.

This clonotype was seen more than once but under ten times. The chain's CDR3 is CASSLVLSVGEQFF. The CDR3 DNA follows: TGTGCCAGCAGCTTAGTACTGTCTGTTGGTGAGCAGTTCTTC. The chain employs TRBV11-2 and TRBJ2-1; D not resolved. CDR3 length: 14 residues. V gave up 1 base and J gave up 9 bases, with 13 bases separating them. The V gene's germline CDR1 is SGHAT and CDR2 FQNNGV.

This clonotype was observed at least ten times. The chain uses TRBV20-1 and TRBJ2-1; the D gene is possibly TRBD1 (6 bases). Germline V gene lookup returns CDR1 DFQATT and CDR2 SNEGSKA (reference sequence). Trimming stripped 1 base from V and 10 bases from J, with 17 bases between. This CDR3 is built from 14 residues. As DNA, the CDR3 is TGCAGTGCTAGAGGTTTAGTACAGGGTCTAGAGCAGTTCTTC. Translated, it gives CSARGLVQGLEQFF.

This clonotype was counted many times. This chain links TRBV25-1 with TRBJ2-5; 14 bases map to TRBD2. The CDR3 sequence is 14 residues long. The V segment lost 9 bases and the J segment 5 bases; nucleotides outside the gene matches: 5. Per the germline V gene, CDR1 is MGHDK and CDR2 is SYGVNS. This chain's CDR3 is CASRLAGGSETQYF. The DNA for the CDR3 is TGTGCCAGTAGACTAGCGGGAGGGAGTGAGACCCAGTACTTC.

The V call is TRBV7-2, the J call TRBJ1-1; maybe TRBD1 (5 bases). This CDR3 is built from 16 residues. V gave up 1 base and J gave up 0 bases, with 12 bases separating them. Germline-derived CDR1 and CDR2 are SGHTA and FQGNSA. CDR3 protein: CASSLGAGHMNTEAFF. The CDR3 nucleotides are TGTGCCAGCAGCTTAGGGGCAGGGCACATGAACACTGAAGCTTTCTTT.

In its sample, this clonotype was seen many times. The chain employs TRBV28 and TRBJ1-1, with 8 bases that match TRBD1. CDR1 is MDHEN, CDR2 SYDVKM, per germline. J lost 10 bases, V lost 6 bases, and 4 bases had no gene match. This CDR3 region has 11 residues. The CDR3 here is CASSITGGAFF. The CDR3 DNA is TGTGCCAGCAGCATAACAGGGGGAGCTTTCTTT.

The table lists this clonotype with many counts. The V gene is TRBV14, the J gene TRBJ2-1; D possibly corresponds to TRBD1 (6 bases). CDR1 and CDR2 (germline): SGHDN, FVKESK. The V and J ends lost 3 bases and 0 bases respectively, with 12 bases between them. The CDR3 has 16 amino acids. CDR3 sequence: CASSQLQGSSYNEQFF. CDR3 coding DNA: TGTGCCAGCAGCCAGCTACAGGGAAGCTCCTACAATGAGCAGTTCTTC.